These 26 T cell receptor beta chains share one sample of origin, sequenced in a study of blood T cell repertoires in COVID-19. Generated by immunoSEQ multiplex PCR, the TCRdb table keeps only in-frame clones and is missing some. The sample lists about 270,000 clones; roughly 83% were seen once. The sequencing sample was made of peripheral blood. The receptors stem from a human donor with COVID-19, enrolled during active disease. The donor label of this sample is uncertain.

V and J are TRBV7-2 and TRBJ2-1, with 7 bases fitting TRBD1. CDR3 length: 15 amino acids. V trimming: 2 bases; J trimming: 10 bases; junction bases outside the gene matches: 11. The germline gives CDR1 SGHTA, CDR2 FQGNSA. This chain's CDR3 is CASSLMGQSLREQFF. DNA of the CDR3: TGTGCCAGCAGCTTAATGGGACAGTCCTTAAGAGAGCAGTTCTTC. Looking up the rest from reference TRBV7-2 and TRBJ2-1 gives the full variable domain: GAGVSQSPSNKVTEKGKDVELRCDPISGHTALYWYRQSLGQGLEFLIYFQGNSAPDKSGLPSDRFSAERTGGSVSTLTIQRTQQEDSAVYLCASSLMGQSLREQFFGPGTRLTVL.

This clone was detected only a few times. The chain employs TRBV28 and TRBJ1-1; unclear D gene. CDR3 length: 14 amino acids. Germline values: CDR1 MDHEN, CDR2 SYDVKM. Trimming shortened V by 6 bases and J by 0 bases, and 11 bases separated the two germline ends. The CDR3 sequence is CASRFGVLNTEAFF. CDR3 coding DNA: TGTGCCAGCAGGTTTGGAGTTTTGAACACTGAAGCTTTCTTT.

This rearrangement joins TRBV6-2 or TRBV6-3 to TRBJ1-2; unclear D gene. Germline-derived CDR1 and CDR2 are MNHEY and SVGEGT. V gave up 6 bases and J gave up 3 bases, with 17 bases separating them. There are 15 residues in the CDR3. The CDR3 DNA reads TGTGCCAGCAGCAACCCCCAGGTACCCCACTATGGCTACACCTTC. Translation: CASSNPQVPHYGYTF.

This clone was counted between two and nine times. The rearrangement links TRBV30 to TRBJ2-7, with 15 positions matching TRBD2. Per germline, CDR1 GTSNPN and CDR2 SVGIG (reference sequence). V was clipped by 4 bases and J by 12 bases; unmatched bases: 7. The CDR3 is 13 amino acids. The chain's CDR3 is CAWTQGLAGGRYF. In nucleotides, the CDR3 is TGTGCCTGGACCCAAGGACTAGCGGGAGGGCGGTACTTC.

The chain has TRBV29-1 and TRBJ1-1; 8 bases map to TRBD1. The V gene's germline CDR1 is SQVTM and CDR2 ANQGSEA. V dropped 7 bases and J dropped 5; count of bases not matched to a gene: 15. CDR3 size: 15 residues. DNA of the CDR3: TGCAGCGGCCATCGGCAGGGGGCGAGACGGACTGAAGCTTTCTTT. It translates to CSGHRQGARRTEAFF.

CDR3 in DNA: TGTGCCAGTAGTGCCCGACAGGGTGGTGGCACTGAAGCTTTCTTT. Protein product: CASSARQGGGTEAFF. The gene calls are TRBV19 and TRBJ1-1; 7 nucleotides align to TRBD1. Trimming at V came to 5 bases and at J to 4 bases, leaving 10 bases not matched to a gene. Germline lookup yields CDR1 LNHDA and CDR2 SQIVND (reference sequence). There are 15 residues in the CDR3.

The rearrangement joins TRBV19 to TRBJ2-1, with 10 bases fitting TRBD2. From germline, CDR1 is LNHDA and CDR2 SQIVND (reference sequence). The CDR3 covers 14 residues. V trimming: 3 bases; J trimming: 8 bases; junction bases outside the gene matches: 4. The CDR3 nucleotides are TGTGCCAGTAGTATGCTAGCGGGAGAAGATGAGCAGTTCTTC. Translation gives CASSMLAGEDEQFF.

The rearrangement joins TRBV7-9 to TRBJ2-1; a possible D gene is TRBD1 (6 bases). This CDR3 has 16 residues. V dropped 5 bases and J dropped 0 bases, with 14 bases sitting between them. CDR1 SEHNR and CDR2 FQNEAQ come from the germline V gene (reference sequence). The CDR3 DNA follows: TGTGCCAGCAGCAACTACAGGACAGTCTCCTACAATGAGCAGTTCTTC. Protein: CASSNYRTVSYNEQFF. The variable domain in full, completed from reference TRBV7-9 and TRBJ2-1, reads DTGVSQNPRHKITKRGQNVTFRCDPISEHNRLYWYRQTLGQGPEFLTYFQNEAQLEKSRLLSDRFSAERPKGSFSTLEIQRTEQGDSAMYLCASSNYRTVSYNEQFFGPGTRLTVL.

The chain joins TRBV4-1 to TRBJ2-1, with 8 bases lining up with TRBD2. Germline V CDR1 and CDR2: MGHRA, YSYEKL. This CDR3 region has 15 residues. Trimming removed 6 bases from V and 5 bases from J; junction bases left unmatched: 9. The CDR3: CASRGWTSTDNEQFF. CDR3 bases: TGCGCCAGCAGGGGATGGACTAGCACAGACAATGAGCAGTTCTTC.

The V call is TRBV6-5, the J call TRBJ2-5; 7 bases match TRBD2. The V and J ends lost 6 bases and 1 base, in that order; junction bases with no gene match: 5. The germline CDR1 and CDR2 sequences are MNHEY and SVGAGI. This CDR3 region has 14 residues. CDR3 region: CASRASGGQETQYF. CDR3 DNA sequence: TGTGCCAGCAGGGCTAGCGGAGGCCAAGAGACCCAGTACTTC.

This clone has only one observation. This chain links TRBV7-3 with TRBJ2-1; D might be TRBD2 (6 bases). CDR1 SGHTA and CDR2 FQGTGA come from the germline V gene. Trimming left V 5 bases short and J 5 bases short, with 13 bases between. CDR3 length: 14 amino acids. The CDR3 nucleotides read TGTGCCAGCAGCGCCGCGGGGCCCAACAATGAGCAGTTCTTC. As protein: CASSAAGPNNEQFF.

This clone occurred a few times. The chain joins TRBV6-5 to TRBJ2-1; 8 nucleotides line up with TRBD2. V lost 8 bases and J lost 9; bases outside the gene matches: 12. In germline, CDR1 is MNHEY, CDR2 SVGAGI. The CDR3 loop spans 14 amino acids. The chain's CDR3 is CASGLAGSGREQFF. In DNA form, the CDR3 reads TGTGCCAGCGGCCTAGCGGGTTCTGGGCGTGAGCAGTTCTTC.

The J gene is TRBJ2-6, the V gene TRBV7-2, with D tentatively TRBD2 (6 bases). This CDR3 is built from 15 residues. V shed 2 bases and J shed 2 bases, with 7 bases lying between them. Germline-derived CDR1 and CDR2 are SGHTA and FQGNSA. The CDR3 sequence: CASSLWEAGANVLTF. CDR3 sequence (DNA): TGTGCCAGCAGCTTATGGGAGGCTGGGGCCAACGTCCTGACTTTC.

The V and J genes are TRBV6-6 and TRBJ2-1, with D perhaps matching TRBD2 (6 bases). V was clipped by 0 bases and J by 9 bases, with 18 bases between them. Germline V CDR1 and CDR2: MNHNY, SVGAGI (reference sequence). There are 16 residues in the CDR3. This CDR3 is CASSYSRDSRGGEQFF. CDR3 in DNA: TGTGCCAGCAGTTACTCGAGGGACTCCCGGGGAGGTGAGCAGTTCTTC.

V and J are TRBV7-6 and TRBJ2-1; 12 bases are shared with TRBD2. Looked up from germline, CDR1 is SGHVS and CDR2 is FNYEAQ. This CDR3 comprises 16 residues. With 5 bases clipped from V and 8 bases from J, the junction kept 10 bases outside the gene matches. Here the CDR3 reads CASSPVTSGSSYEQFF. The CDR3 nucleotides are TGTGCCAGCAGCCCCGTGACTAGCGGGAGCTCGTATGAGCAGTTCTTC.

The chain joins TRBV5-1 to TRBJ1-3; 9 nucleotides align to TRBD1. This CDR3 spans 16 amino acids. V lost 4 bases, J lost 2 bases, and 7 bases stayed unmatched. CDR1 is SGHRS, CDR2 YFSETQ, per germline. This CDR3 is CASSPGQGVAGNTIYF. CDR3 coding DNA: TGCGCCAGCAGCCCGGGACAGGGCGTCGCTGGAAACACCATATATTTT.

This chain links TRBV7-3 with TRBJ2-7; 9 nucleotides align to TRBD1. This CDR3 is built from 14 residues. CDR1 is SGHTA, CDR2 FQGTGA, per germline. The V segment lost 5 bases and the J segment 7 bases; nucleotides outside the gene matches: 9. This CDR3 reads CASSKGQGLGEQYF. CDR3 DNA sequence: TGTGCCAGCAGCAAGGGACAGGGCCTTGGGGAGCAGTACTTC.

This clone was seen a few times. J is TRBJ1-2 and V is TRBV5-4; TRBD1 is a possible D gene (5 bases). Trimming cost V 4 bases and J 6 bases, with 13 bases left between them. The germline gives CDR1 SGHNT, CDR2 YYREEE (reference sequence). The CDR3 is made up of 13 amino acids. The CDR3 DNA follows: TGTGCCAGCAGCCCGGGGGGTCGGCATGGCTACACCTTC. Residues: CASSPGGRHGYTF. Full variable domain (remainder filled in from reference TRBV5-4 and TRBJ1-2): ETGVTQSPTHLIKTRGQQVTLRCSSQSGHNTVSWYQQALGQGPQFIFQYYREEENGRGNFPPRFSGLQFPNYSSELNVNALELDDSALYLCASSPGGRHGYTFGSGTRLTVV.

This chain joins TRBV28 and TRBJ1-4, with 12 nucleotides matching TRBD1. CDR3 length equals 15 residues. The V and J ends lost 6 bases and 7 bases, in that order; junction bases with no gene match: 6. Germline CDR1 MDHEN, CDR2 SYDVKM. The CDR3 DNA reads TGTGCCAGCAGCATTCCGGGACAGGGGGCTGAAAAACTGTTTTTT. This gives the protein CASSIPGQGAEKLFF. Based on the CDR3 plus reference TRBV28 and TRBJ1-4, the full variable domain is DVKVTQSSRYLVKRTGEKVFLECVQDMDHENMFWYRQDPGLGLRLIYFSYDVKMKEKGDIPEGYSVSREKKERFSLILESASTNQTSMYLCASSIPGQGAEKLFFGSGTQLSVL.

This clone was recorded only once. The chain has TRBV28 and TRBJ2-1, with 12 nucleotides matching TRBD2. Germline V gives CDR1 MDHEN, CDR2 SYDVKM. This CDR3 contains 15 residues. The V segment lost 6 bases and the J segment 9 bases; nucleotides outside the gene matches: 9. CDR3 region: CASRLAGGGSPEQFF. The DNA for the CDR3 is TGTGCCAGCAGGCTAGCGGGAGGGGGGTCCCCTGAGCAGTTCTTC.

The count of this clone is one. The V gene is TRBV5-6, the J gene TRBJ2-1, with 14 bases that match TRBD2. V lost 4 bases to trimming and J lost 4 bases; unmatched junction nucleotides: 4. Per germline, CDR1 SGHDT and CDR2 YYEEEE. The CDR3 is 16 residues long. The CDR3 region is CASSLRTSGGYNEQFF. The CDR3 DNA reads as TGTGCCAGCAGCCTACGGACTAGCGGGGGGTACAATGAGCAGTTCTTC.

The chain carries TRBV7-2 and TRBJ2-1, with 8 bases matching TRBD2. Germline V gene sequence: CDR1 SGHTA, CDR2 FQGNSA. This CDR3 spans 16 amino acids. Trimming cost V 4 bases and J 3 bases; bases outside gene matches: 8. CDR3: CASSSLSGMIYNEQFF. CDR3 in DNA: TGTGCCAGCAGCTCCCTTAGCGGGATGATCTACAATGAGCAGTTCTTC.

The J gene is TRBJ2-2, the V gene TRBV7-2; 14 bases fit TRBD2. The CDR3 length is 19 residues. Germline V CDR1 and CDR2: SGHTA, FQGNSA. V was clipped by 3 bases and J by 1 base; unmatched bases: 7. The CDR3 reads CASSFSAGLAGGNTGELFF. For the CDR3, the DNA is TGTGCCAGCAGCTTTTCCGCCGGACTAGCGGGAGGGAACACCGGGGAGCTGTTTTTT.

The V gene is TRBV7-8, the J gene TRBJ2-1, with TRBD2 matching over 9 bases. CDR1 is SGHVS, CDR2 FQNEAQ, per germline. The CDR3 consists of 15 residues. Unmatched junction bases numbered 7, after V lost 2 bases and J lost 8 bases. DNA of the CDR3: TGTGCCAGCAGCTTAAATAGCGGGAGTGCGCATGAGCAGTTCTTC. As protein: CASSLNSGSAHEQFF.

The chain is built from TRBV27 and TRBJ2-7, with D maybe TRBD1 (6 bases). V gave up 5 bases and J gave up 3 bases, with 17 bases separating them. Germline CDR1 reads MNHEY; CDR2 reads SMNVEV (reference sequence). The CDR3 extends over 15 amino acids. The CDR3 region is CASSISQGIGYEQYF. CDR3 DNA: TGTGCCAGCAGTATCTCACAGGGAATTGGCTACGAGCAGTACTTC.

The CDR3 bases are TGTGCCAGCAGTTACTCGACTAGCGGAGAATACGAGCAGTACTTC. Encoded protein: CASSYSTSGEYEQYF. The rearrangement joins TRBV6-5 to TRBJ2-7, with TRBD2 matching 9 bases. CDR3 size: 15 residues. Trimming removed 0 bases from V and 4 bases from J; junction bases left unmatched: 4. Per the germline V gene, CDR1 is MNHEY and CDR2 is SVGAGI.